These T cell receptor beta chains were read from a single sample in a study of vaccination and CD4 T cells after COVID-19. What these receptors recognize is not known. TCRdb reprocessed the PCR reads via MiXCR and lists one record per CDR3 protein. Of 20,000 to 25,000 distinct CDR3 sequences in the sample, around 70% were seen once. Material: CD4+ T cells from blood, cultured in vitro. The source is a human donor who had recovered from COVID-19. The CDR3 runs from the conserved cysteine through the conserved F or W. D genes are given only for firm matches. A clone size is listed for some rows: how often the clone was seen (once, few, many), or a class if it is expanded.

j_call d_call clone_size v_call cdr3_nt cdr3_aa
TRBJ2-2 - - TRBV18 TGTGCCAGCTCACTCGACCAGGAAAAGAGGATCGGGGAGCTGTTTTTT CASSLDQEKRIGELFF
TRBJ1-5 - - TRBV19 TGTGCCAGTAATGTAGGATCCCCTCCATATAGCAATCAGCCCCAGCATTTT CASNVGSPPYSNQPQHF
TRBJ2-7 - few TRBV7-9 TGTGCCAGCAGCCCTCAACCAGGGACCATATACGAGCAGTACTTC CASSPQPGTIYEQYF
TRBJ2-3 - once TRBV27 TGTGCCAGCAGTTCCCCCAAGAATACGCAGTATTTT CASSSPKNTQYF
TRBJ1-5 TRBD1 - TRBV24-1 TGTGCCACCAGTGACCCCCGGGACAGCGGGAACAATCAGCCCCAGCATTTT CATSDPRDSGNNQPQHF
TRBJ2-3 - - TRBV12-3/TRBV12-4 TGTGCCAGCAGGGGGGTGGGAGGCGTTTCTAGCACAGATACGCAGTATTTT CASRGVGGVSSTDTQYF
TRBJ1-1 - - TRBV19 TGTGCCAGTAGTGCTACCGATCTCAGGACAGAATCGAACACTGAAGCTTTCTTT CASSATDLRTESNTEAFF
TRBJ2-5 TRBD1 - TRBV24-1 TGTGCCACCAGCCCCGGGACAGGACCACAAGAGACCCAGTACTTC CATSPGTGPQETQYF
TRBJ1-1 - few TRBV2 TGTGCCAGCAGTAGTCAGAGGATGAACACTGAAGCTTTCTTT CASSSQRMNTEAFF
TRBJ1-5 - once TRBV7-2 TGTGCCAGCAGCTTCATCAGGGGCAGTCAGCCCCAGCATTTT CASSFIRGSQPQHF
TRBJ2-2 TRBD1 - TRBV29-1 TGCAGCGTTAGGGACAGGGTGGCCACCGGGGAGCTGTTTTTT CSVRDRVATGELFF
TRBJ1-5 - - TRBV7-9 TGTGCCAGCAGCCCCGGGACCGGAACAAATCAGCCCCAGCATTTT CASSPGTGTNQPQHF
TRBJ1-6 - - TRBV30 TGTGCCTGGAGTGGAATTGGGTATTCACCCCTCCACTTT CAWSGIGYSPLHF
TRBJ2-1 TRBD2 - TRBV27 TGTGCCAGCAGTTTACCCCAGGCTAGCGGGAAGAATGAGCAGTTCTTC CASSLPQASGKNEQFF
TRBJ2-3 TRBD2 - TRBV15 TGTGCCACCAGCAGAGATGGCCTAGCGGGAGACCGCACAGATACGCAGTATTTT CATSRDGLAGDRTDTQYF
TRBJ1-4 - - TRBV6-5 TGTGCCAGCAGTTACTCGATTCCATCAACTAATGAAAAACTGTTTTTT CASSYSIPSTNEKLFF
TRBJ1-5 - few TRBV20-1 TGCAGTGCCGGGACGGTTTATAGCAATCAGCCCCAGCATTTT CSAGTVYSNQPQHF
TRBJ2-7 - - TRBV6-2/TRBV6-3 TGTGCCAGCAGTTCGGACGAGGCTACGAAGCAGTACTTC CASSSDEATKQYF
TRBJ2-7 TRBD1 - TRBV5-4 TGTGCCAGCAGCTTGGGTGGACAGGGGCATACAGGCGAGCAGTACTTC CASSLGGQGHTGEQYF
TRBJ2-7 - - TRBV6-2/TRBV6-3 TGTGCCAGCAGCCGACACACCTACGAGCAGTACTTC CASSRHTYEQYF
TRBJ2-2 - - TRBV24-1 TGTGCCACCAGTGACCTCGACATCTACGCGAACACCGGGGAGCTGTTTTTT CATSDLDIYANTGELFF
TRBJ1-4 - - TRBV20-1 TGCAGTGCCAAAGACCGTTGGGAAAAACTGTTTTTT CSAKDRWEKLFF
TRBJ1-2 - few TRBV20-1 TGCAGTGTAAAGTCCACCCAAACTAACTATGGCTACACCTTC CSVKSTQTNYGYTF
TRBJ2-7 - - TRBV6-2/TRBV6-3 TGTGCCAGCAGTTACCCCCGGACGCACAGCTTATCCTACGAGCAGTACTTC CASSYPRTHSLSYEQYF
TRBJ2-3 - - TRBV6-5 TGTGCCAGCAGTTACAGTTACTTAGCAGGGATAGATACGCAGTATTTT CASSYSYLAGIDTQYF
TRBJ1-1 - - TRBV20-1 TGCAGTGCAAGACAGTGGTCCACTGAAGCTTTCTTT CSARQWSTEAFF
TRBJ2-7 - - TRBV30 TGTGCCTGGAGTGTAGGCGGAGGCTCCTACGAGCAGTACTTC CAWSVGGGSYEQYF
TRBJ1-5 TRBD1 few TRBV19 TGTGCCAGTGACAGGGGGACACCACTTAGCAATCAGCCCCAGCATTTT CASDRGTPLSNQPQHF
TRBJ1-5 - - TRBV19 TGTGCCAGTAGGCGGGAGAATCAGCCCCAGCATTTT CASRRENQPQHF
TRBJ1-5 - few TRBV12-3/TRBV12-4 TGTGCCAGCAGACCTCCTGGGAGTAACAATCAGCCCCAGCATTTT CASRPPGSNNQPQHF
TRBJ1-2 - - TRBV7-3 TGTGCCAGCAGCTTTTACCCCTTAGGATCAGGGGCCGCCGGGGTAGATGGTGGCTACACCTTC CASSFYPLGSGAAGVDGGYTF
TRBJ2-7 TRBD2 - TRBV7-9 TGTGCCAGCAGCCCTGGGGGGGGAGACGAGCAGTACTTC CASSPGGGDEQYF
TRBJ1-1 - few TRBV15 TGTGCCACCCGTCTCAGGGAGTCGCACACTGAAGCTTTCTTT CATRLRESHTEAFF
TRBJ2-5 - - TRBV6-1 TGTGCCAGCAGCGCAGACAGACACCAAGAGACCCAGTACTTC CASSADRHQETQYF
TRBJ1-2 TRBD1 - TRBV19 TGTGCCAGCGCGGACAGGGGGAGGTATGGCTACACCTTC CASADRGRYGYTF
TRBJ1-5 TRBD1 - TRBV6-2/TRBV6-3 TGTGCCAGCAGTTACCGGACAGGGGGAGGTCAGCCCCAGCATTTT CASSYRTGGGQPQHF
TRBJ1-2 TRBD1 - TRBV27 TGTGCCAGCAGTCCCCGTAACGCGGGGACAGTGGGCTACACCTTC CASSPRNAGTVGYTF
TRBJ1-4 - - TRBV24-1 TGTGCCACCAGTCAGGGGCTGGGCCCTAGGGAAAAACTGTTTTTT CATSQGLGPREKLFF
TRBJ1-2 - - TRBV6-2/TRBV6-3 TGTGCCAGCAGTCCTACAGGAGACTATGGCTACACCTTC CASSPTGDYGYTF
TRBJ2-3 TRBD2 - TRBV20-1 TGCAGTGCTCGGACTAGCGGGAGCAGAGATACGCAGTATTTT CSARTSGSRDTQYF
TRBJ2-7 - few TRBV20-1 TGCAGTGCTAGGCCCCAGGGTAAAAGTTTTTTAGGGGGTTACGAGCAGTACTTC CSARPQGKSFLGGYEQYF
TRBJ1-3 - - TRBV21-1 TGTGCCAGCAGCAAAGCCGACAGGGCGGGGCATGGAAACACCATATATTTT CASSKADRAGHGNTIYF
TRBJ1-2 - - TRBV27 TGTGCCAGCAGTTTATCGAGACGCGGGACAAAGAACTATGGCTACACCTTC CASSLSRRGTKNYGYTF
TRBJ1-2 - - TRBV6-1 TGTGCCAGCAGAGAAAACAGGGAAGCTAACTATGGCTACACCTTC CASRENREANYGYTF
TRBJ2-2 TRBD2 - TRBV19 TGTGCCAGCAGGGCGGAGCGGGGGGCCACCGGGGAGCTGTTTTTT CASRAERGATGELFF
TRBJ1-6 - - TRBV6-2/TRBV6-3 TGTGCCAGCGGTGACAATGTAGGATCACCCCTCCACTTT CASGDNVGSPLHF
TRBJ2-1 TRBD2 - TRBV6-2/TRBV6-3 TGTGCCAGCAGAGGCCTAGCGGGAGGGGCTTACAATGAGCAGTTCTTC CASRGLAGGAYNEQFF
TRBJ2-7 - - TRBV7-2 TGTGCCAGCAGCTCTTACTCCTACGAGCAGTACTTC CASSSYSYEQYF
TRBJ2-5 - - TRBV27 TGTGCCAGCAGTGTCATGGGGGGGCAGACCCAGTACTTC CASSVMGGQTQYF
TRBJ1-5 - - TRBV15 TGTGCCACCAGCAGAGCAGGGCAGGTTTTGCCGGAAATCTATAGCAATCAGCCCCAGCATTTT CATSRAGQVLPEIYSNQPQHF
TRBJ2-4 - - TRBV6-2/TRBV6-3 TGTGCCAGCAGCTATCACCAAGCCAAAAACATTCAGTACTTC CASSYHQAKNIQYF
TRBJ2-3 TRBD2 - TRBV20-1 TGCAGTGCTAGCGGGAGGGGTCAAGATACGCAGTATTTT CSASGRGQDTQYF
TRBJ1-5 - few TRBV6-1 TGTGCCAGCAGCCGCGGACGGGGCGGGTTTAGCAATCAGCCCCAGCATTTT CASSRGRGGFSNQPQHF
TRBJ1-6 - few TRBV7-2 TGTGCCAGCAGCTTCGGGCAGGACCTTAATTCACCCCTCCACTTT CASSFGQDLNSPLHF
TRBJ1-1 - few TRBV20-1 TGCAGTGCTAGAAAACAGGGTGGGACTGAAGCTTTCTTT CSARKQGGTEAFF